This T cell receptor beta chain originates from a study of blood T cell repertoires in COVID-19. Study-wide background: T cells, B-cell-depleted T cells, or PBMCs supplied cDNA or gDNA.

Original handling: By means of reference gene primer amplification, nucleated cell counts were estimated. Measured with immunoSEQ multiplex PCR; TCRdb has only the in-frame clones, and not every one. V and J calls plus clone size are reproduced from that table; the DNA served to infer D and trimming. The repertoire holds about 210,000 clones, roughly nine tenths seen once, with more than 0.95% in the top ten. CDR1 is SGHRS, CDR2 YFSETQ, per germline. The CDR3 length is 14 residues. Trimming removed 0 bases at V and 0 bases at J, with 6 bases between. V gene TRBV5-1 combines with J gene TRBJ2-5; D ambiguous. Sequencing was carried out using peripheral blood. This clonotype originated in a man under 40 with acute or convalescent COVID-19. The CDR3 loop is CASSLGRYQETQYF. The CDR3 region has the DNA TGCGCCAGCAGCTTGGGCAGGTACCAAGAGACCCAGTACTTC.